Listed below are T cell receptor beta chains from one sample, sequenced in a study of blood T cell repertoires in COVID-19. Profiled with immunoSEQ multiplex PCR; TCRdb holds only in-frame clones, not every one. The sample yields roughly 320,000 clones, approximately 86% seen once. Material for sequencing was peripheral blood. All receptors derive from a man aged 65-85 years with acute or convalescent COVID-19. Each CDR3 is given with its conserved first and last residue. D genes are given only for firm matches. Part of the rows lack a size; the others show once, few, many or a class for expanded clones.

j_call: TRBJ1-5
v_call: TRBV6-5
clone_size: few
d_call: TRBD1
cdr3_aa: CASRTGEFQPQHF
cdr3_nt: TGTGCCAGCAGGACAGGGGAGTTTCAGCCCCAGCATTTT

j_call: TRBJ2-1
v_call: TRBV10-3
clone_size: -
d_call: -
cdr3_aa: CAISGQANPYNEQFF
cdr3_nt: TGTGCCATCAGTGGACAGGCCAACCCCTACAATGAGCAGTTCTTC

j_call: TRBJ2-3
v_call: TRBV21-1
clone_size: -
d_call: -
cdr3_aa: CASSKLSLAGLADTQYF
cdr3_nt: TGTGCCAGCAGCAAATTATCACTAGCGGGACTCGCAGATACGCAGTATTTT

j_call: TRBJ2-3
v_call: TRBV13
clone_size: -
d_call: TRBD2
cdr3_aa: CASSSSGLAASLGTDTQYF
cdr3_nt: TGTGCCAGCAGCTCCTCGGGACTAGCGGCCTCCTTGGGCACAGATACGCAGTATTTT

j_call: TRBJ2-5
v_call: TRBV30
clone_size: -
d_call: -
cdr3_aa: CAWRASAAEETQYF
cdr3_nt: TGTGCCTGGAGGGCCTCGGCGGCGGAAGAGACCCAGTACTTC

j_call: TRBJ2-1
v_call: TRBV11-2
clone_size: few
d_call: TRBD2
cdr3_aa: CASSLSGASGIRGQFF
cdr3_nt: TGTGCCAGCAGCTTATCCGGGGCTAGCGGGATACGGGGTCAGTTCTTC

j_call: TRBJ2-1
v_call: TRBV7-6
clone_size: -
d_call: -
cdr3_aa: CASSLLSVPNEQFF
cdr3_nt: TGTGCCAGCAGCTTACTCTCAGTTCCCAATGAGCAGTTCTTC

j_call: TRBJ1-1
v_call: TRBV29-1
clone_size: -
d_call: -
cdr3_aa: CSASAGNTEAFF
cdr3_nt: TGCAGCGCTAGCGCGGGGAACACTGAAGCTTTCTTT

j_call: TRBJ1-1
v_call: TRBV18
clone_size: -
d_call: TRBD1
cdr3_aa: CASSPEGDRGNTEAFF
cdr3_nt: TGTGCCAGCTCACCAGAGGGGGACAGGGGGAACACTGAAGCTTTCTTT

j_call: TRBJ2-5
v_call: TRBV6-2/TRBV6-3
clone_size: -
d_call: -
cdr3_aa: CASSWWREETQYF
cdr3_nt: TGTGCCAGCAGTTGGTGGAGGGAGGAGACCCAGTACTTC

j_call: TRBJ1-2
v_call: TRBV28
clone_size: -
d_call: TRBD1
cdr3_aa: CASSPLGQGHYGYTF
cdr3_nt: TGTGCCAGCAGTCCTCTTGGACAGGGTCACTATGGCTACACCTTC

j_call: TRBJ2-5
v_call: TRBV9
clone_size: -
d_call: -
cdr3_aa: CASSVGAGVGETQYF
cdr3_nt: TGTGCCAGCAGCGTAGGGGCCGGGGTCGGAGAGACCCAGTACTTC

j_call: TRBJ2-5
v_call: TRBV4-1
clone_size: -
d_call: -
cdr3_aa: CASSQDWGRETQYF
cdr3_nt: TGCGCCAGCAGCCAAGATTGGGGGCGAGAGACCCAGTACTTC

j_call: TRBJ2-7
v_call: TRBV3-1/TRBV3-2
clone_size: few
d_call: TRBD2
cdr3_aa: CASSPAMGTSTKF
cdr3_nt: TGTGCCAGCAGCCCCGCTATGGGGACTAGTACCAAGTTC

j_call: TRBJ1-2
v_call: TRBV10-3
clone_size: few
d_call: -
cdr3_aa: CATTAGTNYGYTF
cdr3_nt: TGTGCCACTACGGCCGGGACAAACTATGGCTACACCTTC

j_call: TRBJ2-3
v_call: TRBV4-3
clone_size: -
d_call: -
cdr3_aa: CASSQERALDTDTQYF
cdr3_nt: TGCGCCAGCAGCCAAGAGCGGGCACTCGACACAGATACGCAGTATTTT

j_call: TRBJ1-2
v_call: TRBV10-3
clone_size: few
d_call: -
cdr3_aa: CAIRAGGAFNYGYTF
cdr3_nt: TGTGCCATCAGGGCCGGGGGGGCCTTTAACTATGGCTACACCTTC

j_call: TRBJ2-3
v_call: TRBV19
clone_size: once
d_call: -
cdr3_aa: CASSNGWGVDTDTQYF
cdr3_nt: TGTGCCAGTAGTAACGGGTGGGGCGTGGACACAGATACGCAGTATTTT

j_call: TRBJ1-2
v_call: TRBV5-6
clone_size: -
d_call: -
cdr3_aa: CASSLVAGYGYTF
cdr3_nt: TGTGCCAGCAGCTTGGTGGCGGGGTATGGCTACACCTTC

j_call: TRBJ1-3
v_call: TRBV7-9
clone_size: -
d_call: TRBD1
cdr3_aa: CASSVGGRSRTIYF
cdr3_nt: TGTGCCAGCAGCGTAGGGGGCCGGAGCCGCACCATATATTTT

j_call: TRBJ2-7
v_call: TRBV27
clone_size: -
d_call: -
cdr3_aa: CASSSRTGSSYEQYF
cdr3_nt: TGTGCCAGCAGTTCTCGGACGGGGAGCTCCTACGAGCAGTACTTC

j_call: TRBJ2-1
v_call: TRBV23-1
clone_size: -
d_call: TRBD2
cdr3_aa: CASRVYPGPGETSGRYNEQFF
cdr3_nt: TGCGCCAGCAGAGTCTACCCTGGGCCCGGAGAGACTAGCGGGCGGTACAATGAGCAGTTCTTC

j_call: TRBJ1-2
v_call: TRBV19
clone_size: -
d_call: -
cdr3_aa: CASSVRGGVDGYTF
cdr3_nt: TGTGCCAGTAGTGTCAGAGGAGGGGTGGATGGCTACACCTTC

j_call: TRBJ1-6
v_call: TRBV19
clone_size: few
d_call: TRBD1
cdr3_aa: CASSIEDSGGQAPLHF
cdr3_nt: TGTGCCAGTAGTATAGAAGACTCAGGGGGCCAGGCACCCCTCCACTTT

j_call: TRBJ1-5
v_call: TRBV6-5
clone_size: -
d_call: -
cdr3_aa: CASSYSAERPQHF
cdr3_nt: TGTGCCAGCAGTTACTCAGCCGAGAGGCCCCAGCATTTT

j_call: TRBJ2-7
v_call: TRBV28
clone_size: -
d_call: -
cdr3_aa: CASSFQGSYEQYF
cdr3_nt: TGTGCCAGCAGTTTCCAGGGTTCCTACGAGCAGTACTTC

j_call: TRBJ2-7
v_call: TRBV21-1
clone_size: -
d_call: -
cdr3_aa: CASSCRPGLSSYEQYF
cdr3_nt: TGTGCCAGCAGCTGTCGCCCCGGACTGAGCTCCTACGAGCAGTACTTC

j_call: TRBJ2-4
v_call: TRBV9
clone_size: -
d_call: TRBD1
cdr3_aa: CASSVTGGASKNIQYF
cdr3_nt: TGTGCCAGCAGCGTAACAGGGGGCGCCTCCAAAAACATTCAGTACTTC